The TCR beta chain described here comes from a study of shared clonotypes between healthy human individuals. The data were produced by immunoSEQ multiplex PCR, yet TCRdb's version contains in-frame clones alone and is incomplete. The sample lists over a million clones, around 97% occurring once. Caucasian adults living in Nashville, Tennessee, provided all samples. The clonotype was recovered from a man aged 25 to 45 in good health. Sequenced sample: naive CD4+ T cells sorted from blood. Subset in this sample: CD45RA+ positively selected.

The CDR3 here is CASTLGGGRGYTF. Here the CDR3 DNA reads TGTGCCAGCACTCTTGGGGGGGGTAGAGGCTACACCTTC. This chain joins TRBV28 and TRBJ1-2; TRBD1 is a possible D gene (5 bases). This CDR3 is built from 13 residues. Looked up from germline, CDR1 is MDHEN and CDR2 is SYDVKM. Trimming pared 7 bases from V and 8 bases from J, leaving 17 bases between.